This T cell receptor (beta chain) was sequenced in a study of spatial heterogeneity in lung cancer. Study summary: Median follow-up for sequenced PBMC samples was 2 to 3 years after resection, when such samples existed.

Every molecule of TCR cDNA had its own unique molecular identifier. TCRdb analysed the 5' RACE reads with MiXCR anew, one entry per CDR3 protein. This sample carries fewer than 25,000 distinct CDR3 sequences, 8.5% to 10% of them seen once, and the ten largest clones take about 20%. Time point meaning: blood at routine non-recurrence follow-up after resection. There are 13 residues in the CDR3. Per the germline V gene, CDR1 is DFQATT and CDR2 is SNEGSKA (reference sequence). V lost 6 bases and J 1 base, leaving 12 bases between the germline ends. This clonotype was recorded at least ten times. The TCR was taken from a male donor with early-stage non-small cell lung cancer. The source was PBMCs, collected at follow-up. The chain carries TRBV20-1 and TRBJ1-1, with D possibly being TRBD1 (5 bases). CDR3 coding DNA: TGCAGTGCCATCTTAGACAGGAACACTGAAGCTTTCTTT. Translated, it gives CSAILDRNTEAFF.